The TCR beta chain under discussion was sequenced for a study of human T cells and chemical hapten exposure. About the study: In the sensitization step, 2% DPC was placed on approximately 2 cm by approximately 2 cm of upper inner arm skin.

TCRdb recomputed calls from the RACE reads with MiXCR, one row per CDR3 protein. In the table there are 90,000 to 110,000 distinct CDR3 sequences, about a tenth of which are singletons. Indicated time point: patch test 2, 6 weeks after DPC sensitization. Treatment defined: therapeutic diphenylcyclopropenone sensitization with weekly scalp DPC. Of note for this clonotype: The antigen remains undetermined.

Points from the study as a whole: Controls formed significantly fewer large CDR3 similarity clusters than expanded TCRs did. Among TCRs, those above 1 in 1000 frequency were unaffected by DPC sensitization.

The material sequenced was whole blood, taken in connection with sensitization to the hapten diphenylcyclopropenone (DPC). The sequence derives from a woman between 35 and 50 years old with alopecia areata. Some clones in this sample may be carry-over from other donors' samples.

The CDR3 loop reads CASSPTSGGNIQYF. CDR3 coding DNA: TGTGCCAGCAGTCCTACTAGCGGGGGGAACATTCAGTACTTC. This chain connects TRBV3-1 to TRBJ2-4; 12 bases are a match to TRBD2. Per the germline V gene, CDR1 is LGHDT and CDR2 is YNNKEL (reference sequence). The CDR3 sequence is 14 residues long. The V and J ends lost 6 bases and 7 bases, in that order; junction bases with no gene match: 4.